The 17 T cell receptor beta chains presented below share a single source sample, sequenced in a study of tissue T cells after allogeneic stem cell transplantation. Clones were read by immunoSEQ multiplex PCR, and TCRdb kept only the in-frame ones, dropping some. The data show 4,100 or so clones, about 76% seen once. This sample comprised left colon tissue, obtained at autopsy. All receptors come from a woman aged 18 to 55 with breast cancer.

This rearrangement joins TRBV2 to TRBJ2-7; 7 nucleotides align to TRBD1. The J segment lost 6 bases and the V segment lost 2 bases, leaving 10 bases of the junction unmatched. The germline V gene has CDR1 SNHLY and CDR2 FYNNEI. This CDR3 is built from 15 residues. CDR3 region: CASSELGTAAGEQYF. The CDR3 nucleotides are TGTGCCAGCAGTGAATTGGGGACAGCGGCCGGCGAGCAGTACTTC. Supplemented by reference TRBV2 and TRBJ2-7, the full variable domain reads EPEVTQTPSHQVTQMGQEVILRCVPISNHLYFYWYRQILGQKVEFLVSFYNNEISEKSEIFDDQFSVERPDGSNFTLKIRSTKLEDSAMYFCASSELGTAAGEQYFGPGTRLTVT.

The sample holds one count of this clone. This sequence joins TRBV5-6 and TRBJ2-7; 8 bases line up with TRBD1. Looked up from germline, CDR1 is SGHDT and CDR2 is YYEEEE. J gave up 9 bases and V 2 bases, and 4 bases lay outside the gene matches. The CDR3 contains 12 residues. Here the CDR3 reads CASSFRTGMQYF. As DNA, the CDR3 is TGTGCCAGCAGCTTCCGGACAGGGATGCAGTACTTC.

This clone has just one count. The rearrangement links TRBV6-2 or TRBV6-3 to TRBJ2-1, with a tentative D call TRBD2 (6 bases). The CDR3 runs to 17 residues. Germline-derived CDR1 and CDR2 are MNHEY and SVGEGT. V was trimmed by 6 bases and J by 2 bases, leaving 20 bases between them. The CDR3 spells CASSNGGLGSPYNEQFF. Here the CDR3 DNA reads TGTGCCAGCAGCAACGGGGGTTTGGGCTCCCCCTACAATGAGCAGTTCTTC.

The J gene is TRBJ1-2, the V gene TRBV28; D may be TRBD1 (5 bases). The CDR3 contains 16 residues. Germline-derived CDR1 and CDR2 are MDHEN and SYDVKM. Trimming left V 6 bases short and J 6 bases short, with 23 bases between. The CDR3 DNA is TGTGCCAGCAGGACAGTGATTCGGGGGTTAAAGGATGGCTACACCTTC. It encodes CASRTVIRGLKDGYTF.

The chain is built from TRBV9 and TRBJ2-3; D not certain. This CDR3 has 14 residues. V lost 2 bases, J lost 3 bases, and 10 bases lay in between. The germline CDR1 and CDR2 sequences are SGDLS and YYNGEE. CDR3 in amino acids: CASSVFLETDTQYF. CDR3 nucleotides: TGTGCCAGCAGCGTTTTTCTAGAAACAGATACGCAGTATTTT.

This chain links TRBV6-5 with TRBJ2-5, with a tentative D call TRBD2 (5 bases). CDR1 and CDR2 (germline): MNHEY, SVGAGI. This CDR3 is 14 amino acids long. Trimming shortened V by 6 bases and J by 5 bases, and 16 bases separated the two germline ends. CDR3 in amino acids: CASRRAEGRETQYF. In DNA, the CDR3 is TGTGCCAGCAGGCGGGCGGAAGGCAGGGAGACCCAGTACTTC.

This rearrangement joins TRBV5-1 to TRBJ2-3; D not certain. Looked up from germline, CDR1 is SGHRS and CDR2 is YFSETQ. The V gene lost 0 bases and the J gene lost 1 base, with 9 bases spanning the gap. The CDR3 covers 15 residues. CDR3 protein: CASSLGSGGTDTQYF. The CDR3 nucleotides are TGCGCCAGCAGCTTGGGATCGGGTGGCACAGATACGCAGTATTTT.

The J gene is TRBJ2-5, the V gene TRBV5-1; the D is unclear. Germline V gene sequence: CDR1 SGHRS, CDR2 YFSETQ. Trimming removed 5 bases from V and 0 bases from J, with 2 bases in between. The CDR3 extends over 11 amino acids. The CDR3: CASRYQETQYF. Written as DNA, the CDR3 is TGCGCCAGCAGGTACCAAGAGACCCAGTACTTC.

V and J are TRBV30 and TRBJ1-2; D unresolved. V was trimmed by 6 bases and J by 3 bases, leaving 14 bases between them. CDR1 and CDR2 from the germline V gene are GTSNPN and SVGIG (reference sequence). The CDR3 runs to 13 residues. The CDR3 region has the DNA TGTGCCTGCCCGCAGCGGGTACACTATGGCTACACCTTC. Its protein product is CACPQRVHYGYTF.

This clone has just a few counts. The rearrangement joins TRBV18 to TRBJ2-2; possibly TRBD1 or TRBD2 for D (5 bases each). This CDR3 comprises 14 residues. Per the germline V gene, CDR1 is KGHSH and CDR2 is LQKENI. Trimming removed 8 bases at V and 0 bases at J, with 10 bases between. The CDR3, as DNA: TGTGCCAGCGCCGGGGCGACGAACACCGGGGAGCTGTTTTTT. Translating gives CASAGATNTGELFF.

The chain combines TRBV6-4 with TRBJ2-5, with 11 bases fitting TRBD2. CDR1 is MRHNA and CDR2 is SNTAGT in the germline V gene. The CDR3 sequence is 14 residues long. Trimming took 3 bases from V and 5 from J; bases not matched to a gene: 2. The CDR3 DNA sequence: TGTGCCAGCAGTGAACTAGCGGGGGTGGAGACCCAGTACTTC. This codes for CASSELAGVETQYF.

There are a few counts of this clone. The V gene is TRBV5-5, the J gene TRBJ2-3; no reliable D call. This CDR3 comprises 15 residues. The V gene lost 1 base and the J gene lost 3 bases, with 12 bases spanning the gap. The germline gives CDR1 SGHKS, CDR2 YYEKEE (reference sequence). CDR3 sequence: CASSLQEVETDTQYF. The DNA for the CDR3 is TGTGCCAGCAGCTTGCAGGAAGTTGAGACAGATACGCAGTATTTT.

This sequence joins TRBV3-1 (or the pseudogene TRBV3-2) and TRBJ2-5; TRBD2 matches at 7 bases. Germline CDR1 and CDR2: LGHDT and YNNKEL (reference sequence). With V trimmed by 1 base and J by 3 bases, 5 bases remained unmatched. The CDR3 contains 15 residues. The CDR3 here is CASSQGGRAEETQYF. CDR3 coding DNA: TGTGCCAGCAGCCAAGGGGGGAGGGCCGAAGAGACCCAGTACTTC.

This clone came up a few times. V gene TRBV4-3 combines with J gene TRBJ1-1; D remains ambiguous. Germline loops: CDR1 LGHNA, CDR2 YSLEER. The CDR3 spans 15 residues. Trimming removed 0 bases from V and 2 bases from J, with 10 bases in between. In DNA, the CDR3 is TGCGCCAGCAGCCAAGATTATCACAGAAACACTGAAGCTTTCTTT. The encoded protein is CASSQDYHRNTEAFF.

The chain carries TRBV19 and TRBJ2-3; the match to TRBD1 covers 8 bases. Germline CDR1 LNHDA, CDR2 SQIVND (reference sequence). Losses at the gene ends were 5 bases for V and 2 bases for J; bases not matched to a gene: 3. The CDR3 spans 14 residues. The CDR3 sequence is CASSDRGYTDTQYF. The CDR3 nucleotides are TGTGCCAGTAGTGACAGGGGATACACAGATACGCAGTATTTT.

There are a few counts of this clone. The V and J genes are TRBV30 and TRBJ1-1; 8 bases line up with TRBD1. Germline CDR1 and CDR2: GTSNPN and SVGIG (reference sequence). V was clipped by 3 bases and J by 5 bases; unmatched bases: 5. There are 13 residues in the CDR3. CDR3 protein: CAWSHTGGTEAFF. The CDR3, as DNA: TGTGCCTGGAGCCACACAGGGGGAACTGAAGCTTTCTTT.

V is TRBV5-1 and J is TRBJ1-6, with 7 bases fitting TRBD1. The junction had 5 bases not matched to a gene; V was cut back by 1 base and J by 10 bases. Per germline, CDR1 SGHRS and CDR2 YFSETQ. This CDR3 has 14 residues. The CDR3 loop is CASSLQGERSPLHF. CDR3 DNA: TGCGCCAGCAGCTTGCAGGGGGAGCGATCACCCCTCCACTTT.